This is a list of T cell receptor beta chains from one sample in a study of CD8+CD57+ T cells in acquired aplastic anemia. MiXCR was run by TCRdb on the reads, yielding one entry per CDR3 protein. The sample carries approximately 300,000 distinct CDR3 sequences, about 50% recorded once. The specimen was sorted CD4+, CD8+, or CD8+CD57+ T cells (not recorded which) from PBMCs. These receptors came from a human donor with aplastic anemia. Each CDR3 is given with its conserved first and last residue. D genes are given only for firm matches. Clone size is not always given. Where it is, it says once, few, many or a class for expanded clones.

abundance	v_gene	j_gene	d_gene	CDR3aa	CDR3nt
-	TRBV29-1	TRBJ2-3	-	CSLWGLDSTDTQYF	TGCAGCCTATGGGGGCTGGATAGCACAGATACGCAGTATTTT
-	TRBV7-9	TRBJ2-1	TRBD2	CASSLVPSGRGDEQFF	TGTGCCAGCAGCTTAGTCCCCAGCGGGAGAGGGGATGAGCAGTTCTTC
many	TRBV29-1	TRBJ1-1	TRBD1	CSARDSWNTEAFF	TGCAGCGCCCGGGACAGCTGGAACACTGAAGCTTTCTTT
-	TRBV7-3	TRBJ2-7	-	CASSLVGREKQYF	TGTGCCAGCAGCTTAGTTGGCAGGGAGAAGCAGTACTTC
many	TRBV4-2	TRBJ2-3	-	CASSQDRWRGLLASTDTQYF	TGTGCCAGCAGCCAAGATAGGTGGCGGGGATTACTCGCTAGCACAGATACGCAGTATTTT
once	TRBV7-3	TRBJ1-2	TRBD1	CASSWTGLGGNGYTF	TGTGCCAGCAGCTGGACAGGGCTAGGTGGAAATGGCTACACCTTC
-	TRBV18	TRBJ2-2	-	CASSPKGSPPGRNTGELFF	TGTGCCAGCTCACCAAAGGGTAGTCCCCCCGGCAGGAACACCGGGGAGCTGTTTTTT
-	TRBV6-1	TRBJ1-6	TRBD1	CASSSPDRGNSPLHF	TGTGCCAGCAGTTCGCCGGACAGGGGGAACTCACCCCTCCACTTT
-	TRBV20-1	TRBJ2-3	-	CSATTTPATTDTQYF	TGCAGTGCTACTACCACCCCTGCCACGACAGATACGCAGTATTTT
few	TRBV5-5	TRBJ2-7	TRBD2	CASSQGLAASSYEQYF	TGTGCCAGCAGCCAAGGACTAGCGGCAAGCTCCTACGAGCAGTACTTC
-	TRBV15	TRBJ2-1	-	CATSRETGSYNEQFF	TGTGCCACCAGCCGAGAAACGGGCTCCTACAATGAGCAGTTCTTC
-	TRBV4-1	TRBJ2-7	-	CASSQAGRLATYEQYF	TGCGCCAGCAGCCAAGCCGGGCGACTTGCAACCTACGAGCAGTACTTC
-	TRBV2	TRBJ1-2	-	CASSEYDGAGYGYTF	TGTGCCAGCAGTGAATACGACGGGGCGGGTTATGGCTACACCTTC
-	TRBV25-1	TRBJ2-7	-	CASSELTGLYEQYF	TGTGCCAGCAGTGAATTAACAGGGTTATACGAGCAGTACTTC
-	TRBV10-3	TRBJ1-1	TRBD1	CAISDLGGTGDTEAFF	TGTGCCATCAGTGACCTTGGGGGGACAGGGGACACTGAAGCTTTCTTT
many	TRBV12-5	TRBJ1-1	TRBD1	CASKADREWMGTEAFF	TGTGCTAGTAAGGCGGACAGGGAATGGATGGGAACTGAAGCTTTCTTT
-	TRBV10-3	TRBJ2-3	-	CAISERQGGDTQYF	TGTGCCATCAGTGAGCGGCAGGGCGGTGATACGCAGTATTTT
-	TRBV7-9	TRBJ1-5	TRBD1	CASTNTGTVYSNQPQHF	TGTGCCAGCACTAACACCGGGACAGTTTATAGCAATCAGCCCCAGCATTTT
-	TRBV5-1	TRBJ2-5	-	CASSLRSGTPQETQYF	TGTGCCAGCAGCTTACGCTCCGGGACACCACAAGAGACCCAGTACTTC
many	TRBV6-5	TRBJ2-7	TRBD2	CASSYSPGGSSYEQYF	TGTGCCAGCAGTTATTCTCCGGGCGGGAGCTCCTACGAGCAGTACTTC
-	TRBV2	TRBJ2-1	TRBD1	CASSPIQGAGEQFF	TGTGCCAGCAGTCCAATACAGGGGGCCGGCGAGCAGTTCTTC
-	TRBV9	TRBJ2-2	-	CASSVDFQGKGELFF	TGTGCCAGCAGCGTAGACTTTCAAGGGAAGGGGGAGCTGTTTTTT
-	TRBV2	TRBJ1-2	-	CASEDHGGYTF	TGTGCCAGCGAAGACCACGGAGGCTACACCTTC
-	TRBV25-1	TRBJ1-2	-	CASSPGVAYGYTF	TGTGCCAGCAGTCCCGGGGTGGCCTATGGCTACACCTTC
many	TRBV7-9	TRBJ2-3	TRBD2	CASSRDRLAGGFTSTDTQYF	TGTGCCAGCAGCCGAGACCGTCTAGCGGGAGGATTCACTAGCACAGATACGCAGTATTTT
many	TRBV18	TRBJ1-1	-	CASSPGGPNTEAFF	TGTGCCAGCTCACCGGGGGGGCCGAACACTGAAGCTTTCTTT
-	TRBV15	TRBJ1-2	-	CATSREYGQNYGYTF	TGTGCCACCAGCAGAGAATACGGACAGAACTATGGCTACACCTTC
-	TRBV4-1	TRBJ2-3	TRBD2	CASSHITAGTSGGADTQYF	TGCGCCAGCAGCCATATTACTGCCGGGACTAGCGGGGGAGCAGATACGCAGTATTTT
once	TRBV20-1	TRBJ2-3	TRBD1	CSASRGRGPSDTQYF	TGCAGTGCTAGTCGCGGCAGGGGGCCTTCAGATACGCAGTATTTT
few	TRBV7-9	TRBJ1-2	TRBD1	CASSYGTDYGYTF	TGTGCCAGCAGCTACGGGACAGACTATGGCTACACCTTC
few	TRBV24-1	TRBJ2-3	-	CATSVGGASTDTQYF	TGTGCCACCAGTGTGGGGGGGGCTAGCACAGATACGCAGTATTTT